Below are 24 T cell receptor beta chains sequenced from a single sample in a study of cytomegalovirus exposure and HLA in healthy donors. PCR was performed using 60 Vbeta and 13 Jbeta primers. This table comes from immunoSEQ multiplex PCR, and its TCRdb copy is limited to in-frame clones, with some not included. The sample contains roughly 200,000 clones, 65% to 85% of which appear only once. The sequenced sample consisted of PBMCs. The receptors derive from a man in his forties or fifties in good health and CMV-seropositive.

The V gene is TRBV29-1, the J gene TRBJ2-3; 10 bases are a match to TRBD2. The CDR3 sequence is 14 residues long. The germline V gene has CDR1 SQVTM and CDR2 ANQGSEA. Unmatched junction bases numbered 3, after V lost 5 bases and J lost 1 base. The CDR3 nucleotides are TGCAGCGTTTCCGGGACTAGCGGCACAGATACGCAGTATTTT. This translates into CSVSGTSGTDTQYF.

The J gene is TRBJ1-5, the V gene TRBV5-6; D may be TRBD1 (6 bases). Trimming removed 0 bases from V and 6 bases from J, with 22 bases in between. The CDR3 runs 18 residues. Germline CDR1 and CDR2: SGHDT and YYEEEE. The CDR3: CASSLAGAGGKGVQPQHF. CDR3 DNA: TGTGCCAGCAGCTTGGCCGGGGCGGGGGGCAAGGGGGTTCAGCCCCAGCATTTT.

The chain is built from TRBV6-5 and TRBJ1-2; weak D call: TRBD1 (6 bases). Trimming pared 4 bases from V and 4 bases from J, leaving 19 bases between. This CDR3 has 16 residues. Germline V gene data show CDR1 as MNHEY and CDR2 as SVGAGI. CDR3 amino acids: CASSSDRDTSGYGYTF. DNA of the CDR3: TGTGCCAGCAGTTCGGACCGGGACACCAGTGGCTATGGCTACACCTTC.

The rearrangement uses TRBV19 and TRBJ2-5; 13 positions agree with TRBD2. CDR3 length: 14 amino acids. CDR1 and CDR2 from the germline V gene are LNHDA and SQIVND (reference sequence). With V trimmed by 6 bases and J by 4 bases, 2 bases remained unmatched. The CDR3 sequence: CASSRLAGGETQYF. The CDR3, as DNA: TGTGCCAGTAGCAGACTAGCGGGAGGAGAGACCCAGTACTTC.

This chain connects TRBV11-2 to TRBJ1-1, with D tentatively TRBD1 (6 bases). Trimming cost V 1 base and J 1 base, with 16 bases left between them. There are 17 residues in the CDR3. Germline V gene sequence: CDR1 SGHAT, CDR2 FQNNGV. DNA of the CDR3: TGTGCCAGCAGCTTAGTGGGGGCAGGGGCCCAGAACACTGAAGCTTTCTTT. Translated, it gives CASSLVGAGAQNTEAFF.

The gene calls are TRBV5-1 and TRBJ2-5, with 10 nucleotides matching TRBD1. V lost 4 bases and J lost 0; bases outside the gene matches: 6. The CDR3 sequence is 16 residues long. Germline V lookup: CDR1 SGHRS, CDR2 YFSETQ. For the CDR3, the DNA is TGCGCCAGCAGCCCGGGGGACAGGGGTTACCAAGAGACCCAGTACTTC. Translated, it gives CASSPGDRGYQETQYF.

The V gene is TRBV28, the J gene TRBJ2-7; 7 positions match TRBD1. Germline values: CDR1 MDHEN, CDR2 SYDVKM. V lost 6 bases, J lost 2 bases, and 7 bases stayed unmatched. This CDR3 spans 14 amino acids. The CDR3 DNA follows: TGTGCCAGCAGACTATGGACAGGTGCCTACGAGCAGTACTTC. It encodes CASRLWTGAYEQYF.

The rearrangement uses TRBV27 and TRBJ1-5; 8 bases align to TRBD1. With V trimmed by 3 bases and J by 7 bases, 5 bases remained unmatched. In germline, CDR1 is MNHEY, CDR2 SMNVEV (reference sequence). CDR3 length: 14 amino acids. CDR3 DNA: TGTGCCAGCAGTTTTGGACAGGGAAGGCAGCCCCAGCATTTT. This gives the protein CASSFGQGRQPQHF.

This chain links TRBV4-3 with TRBJ2-6; 11 nucleotides match TRBD2. Germline V CDR1 and CDR2: LGHNA, YSLEER. Trimming removed 0 bases from V and 0 bases from J; junction bases left unmatched: 1. The CDR3 extends over 18 amino acids. The CDR3, as DNA: TGCGCCAGCAGCCAAGATGGACTAGCGGGCTCTGGGGCCAACGTCCTGACTTTC. Protein: CASSQDGLAGSGANVLTF.

J is TRBJ2-4 and V is TRBV9; 11 bases agree with TRBD2. V was clipped by 4 bases and J by 0 bases; unmatched bases: 3. The CDR3 totals 16 residues. Germline V lookup: CDR1 SGDLS, CDR2 YYNGEE. The CDR3 region is CASSPGLAGAKNIQYF. In DNA, the CDR3 is TGTGCCAGCAGCCCCGGACTAGCGGGAGCCAAAAACATTCAGTACTTC.

The gene calls are TRBV5-6 and TRBJ2-5; 7 nucleotides align to TRBD2. The CDR3 is 13 amino acids. J gave up 8 bases and V 3 bases, and 7 bases lay outside the gene matches. Germline V gene sequence: CDR1 SGHDT, CDR2 YYEEEE. Here the CDR3 DNA reads TGTGCCAGCAGCTCCAGGGACTATCAAACCCAGTACTTC. Translation gives CASSSRDYQTQYF.

A single count supports this clone. The V gene is TRBV19, the J gene TRBJ1-1, with no clear D. Per germline, CDR1 LNHDA and CDR2 SQIVND (reference sequence). The V end was cut by 9 bases, the J end by 1 base, with 12 bases between. This CDR3 contains 13 residues. In DNA form, the CDR3 reads TGTGCCAGCCATGGACGGGGGAACACTGAAGCTTTCTTT. Amino acid sequence: CASHGRGNTEAFF.

This chain connects TRBV10-2 to TRBJ1-2; 7 bases match TRBD1. The V gene end was trimmed by 3 bases and the J gene end by 6 bases; junction bases not matched to a gene: 10. There are 15 residues in the CDR3. Germline CDR1 and CDR2: WSHSY and SAAADI. This chain's CDR3 is CASSDPGGRSDGYTF. CDR3 sequence (DNA): TGCGCCAGCAGTGATCCAGGGGGGCGGTCTGATGGCTACACCTTC.

CDR3 protein: CASSYPGKGRSETQYF. CDR3 coding DNA: TGTGCCAGCAGTTATCCGGGGAAGGGTCGGTCTGAGACCCAGTACTTC. The genes are TRBV6-6 and TRBJ2-5, with D possibly TRBD2 on 5 matching bases. The V gene lost 3 bases and the J gene lost 5 bases, with 19 bases spanning the gap. Germline assignment: CDR1 MNHNY and CDR2 SVGAGI (reference sequence). This CDR3 comprises 16 residues.

This clone was picked up a small number of times. V usage is TRBV30 and J usage is TRBJ2-1; 11 nucleotides agree with TRBD2. The germline V gene has CDR1 GTSNPN and CDR2 SVGIG (reference sequence). V was clipped by 4 bases and J by 7 bases; unmatched bases: 9. The CDR3 covers 15 residues. CDR3 nucleotide sequence: TGTGCCTGGAATAGCGGGAGGGCCGGTTCGAATGAGCAGTTCTTC. It translates to CAWNSGRAGSNEQFF.

The chain has TRBV6-5 and TRBJ2-3; D uncertain. The V end lost 2 bases, the J end lost 1 base, and 7 bases lay between the germline ends. Germline CDR1 reads MNHEY; CDR2 reads SVGAGI. The CDR3 is made up of 14 amino acids. The CDR3 reads CASSYEVGTDTQYF. DNA of the CDR3: TGTGCCAGCAGTTACGAGGTGGGCACAGATACGCAGTATTTT.

Only a few counts were recorded for this clone. V is TRBV4-3 and J is TRBJ1-5; 7 nucleotides agree with TRBD1. CDR3 size: 16 residues. Per the germline V gene, CDR1 is LGHNA and CDR2 is YSLEER. Germline trimming cut 0 bases from V and 3 bases from J; bases unmatched to any gene: 5. CDR3 coding DNA: TGCGCCAGCAGCCAAGATCTAGGGACAGTCAATCAGCCCCAGCATTTT. The encoded protein is CASSQDLGTVNQPQHF.

The chain is built from TRBV5-6 and TRBJ1-2; no clear D. Trimming took off 0 bases at V and 7 bases at J, with 13 bases between the two ends. In germline, CDR1 is SGHDT, CDR2 YYEEEE. The CDR3 length is 14 residues. CDR3 DNA sequence: TGTGCCAGCAGCTTGGGGCGGGAGACGGGTGGCTACACCTTC. Protein sequence: CASSLGRETGGYTF.

This sequence joins TRBV6-1 and TRBJ2-3, with 8 bases identical to TRBD2. V shed 3 bases, J shed 0 bases, and the junction held 2 bases outside the gene matches. The CDR3 has 15 residues. CDR1 and CDR2 from the germline V gene are MNHNS and SASEGT. Here the CDR3 DNA reads TGTGCCAGCAGTGACGGACTAGCAAGCACAGATACGCAGTATTTT. This encodes CASSDGLASTDTQYF.

This clone turned up a few times. The chain couples TRBV2 to TRBJ1-5, with D possibly TRBD1 on 6 matching bases. The ends were cut back, 7 bases at V and 0 bases at J, with 13 bases in the middle. Germline values: CDR1 SNHLY, CDR2 FYNNEI. The CDR3 extends over 15 amino acids. CDR3: CASNPGQSSNQPQHF. CDR3 coding DNA: TGTGCCAGCAACCCAGGACAGTCTAGCAATCAGCCCCAGCATTTT.

This clone occurred once. The chain uses TRBV7-9 and TRBJ2-2; 8 positions match TRBD1. Unmatched junction bases numbered 8, after V lost 5 bases and J lost 3 bases. Germline values: CDR1 SEHNR, CDR2 FQNEAQ (reference sequence). The CDR3 totals 16 residues. CDR3 sequence reads: CASSQRQGMDTGELFF. The CDR3 DNA reads as TGTGCCAGCAGCCAAAGACAGGGGATGGACACCGGGGAGCTGTTTTTT.

CDR3 bases: TGTGCCAGCAGTGAAGACAGCAATAGCAATCAGCCCCAGCATTTT. Translating it yields CASSEDSNSNQPQHF. The chain is built from TRBV6-1 and TRBJ1-5; no clear D gene. The germline CDR1 and CDR2 sequences are MNHNS and SASEGT. V was shortened by 1 base and J by 0 bases, with 7 bases between the two germline ends. The CDR3 spans 15 residues.

The chain has TRBV6-5 and TRBJ1-2; D possibly corresponds to TRBD1 (6 bases). V was trimmed by 0 bases and J by 2 bases, leaving 10 bases between them. Germline CDR1 reads MNHEY; CDR2 reads SVGAGI. This CDR3 contains 15 residues. CDR3 sequence reads: CASSYSPGQNYGYTF. CDR3 in DNA: TGTGCCAGCAGTTACTCCCCCGGACAGAACTATGGCTACACCTTC.

The chain recombines TRBV7-3 with TRBJ2-7; D is ambiguous. The germline V and J ends were trimmed by 2 bases and 6 bases, with 14 bases remaining between them. The CDR3 contains 14 residues. Germline V gene lookup returns CDR1 SGHTA and CDR2 FQGTGA. This chain's CDR3 is CASSLYGSAREQYF. The CDR3 DNA reads TGTGCCAGCAGCTTATATGGCAGCGCACGCGAGCAGTACTTC.